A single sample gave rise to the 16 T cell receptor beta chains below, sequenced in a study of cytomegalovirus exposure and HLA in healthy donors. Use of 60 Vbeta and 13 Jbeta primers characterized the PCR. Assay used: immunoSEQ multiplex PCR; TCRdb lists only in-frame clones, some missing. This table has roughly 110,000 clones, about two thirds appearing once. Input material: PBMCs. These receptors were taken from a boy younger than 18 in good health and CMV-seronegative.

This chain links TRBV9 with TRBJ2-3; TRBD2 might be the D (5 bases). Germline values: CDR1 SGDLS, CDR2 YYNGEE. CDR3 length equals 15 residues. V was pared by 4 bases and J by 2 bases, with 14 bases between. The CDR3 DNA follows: TGTGCCAGCAGCCACGGGGTGAGGGCCACAGATACGCAGTATTTT. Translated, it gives CASSHGVRATDTQYF. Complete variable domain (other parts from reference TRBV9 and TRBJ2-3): DSGVTQTPKHLITATGQRVTLRCSPRSGDLSVYWYQQSLDQGLQFLIQYYNGEERAKGNILERFSAQQFPDLHSELNLSSLELGDSALYFCASSHGVRATDTQYFGPGTRLTVL.

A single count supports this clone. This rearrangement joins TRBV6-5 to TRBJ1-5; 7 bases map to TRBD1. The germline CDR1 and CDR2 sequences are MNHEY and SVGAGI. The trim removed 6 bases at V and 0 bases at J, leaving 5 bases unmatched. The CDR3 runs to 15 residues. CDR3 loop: CASSLTGDSNQPQHF. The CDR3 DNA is TGTGCCAGCAGCCTAACAGGGGATAGCAATCAGCCCCAGCATTTT.

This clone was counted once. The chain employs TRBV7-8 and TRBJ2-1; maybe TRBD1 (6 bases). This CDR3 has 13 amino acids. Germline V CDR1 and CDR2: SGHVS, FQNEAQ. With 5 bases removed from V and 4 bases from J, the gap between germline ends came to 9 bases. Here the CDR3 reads CASSPDRYNEQFF. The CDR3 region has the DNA TGTGCCAGCAGCCCTGACAGGTACAATGAGCAGTTCTTC.

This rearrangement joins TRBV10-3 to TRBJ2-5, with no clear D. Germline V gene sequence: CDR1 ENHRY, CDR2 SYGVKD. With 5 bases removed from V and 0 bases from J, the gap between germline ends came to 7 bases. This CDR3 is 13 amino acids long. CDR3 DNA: TGTGCCATCAGTTCCGAGTACCAAGAGACCCAGTACTTC. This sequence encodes CAISSEYQETQYF.

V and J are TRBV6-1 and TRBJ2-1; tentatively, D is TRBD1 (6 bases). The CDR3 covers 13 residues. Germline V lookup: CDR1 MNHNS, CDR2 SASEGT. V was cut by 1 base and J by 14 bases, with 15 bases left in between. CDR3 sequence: CASSEGLLGHEFF. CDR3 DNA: TGTGCCAGCAGTGAAGGTCTTCTGGGACATGAGTTCTTC.

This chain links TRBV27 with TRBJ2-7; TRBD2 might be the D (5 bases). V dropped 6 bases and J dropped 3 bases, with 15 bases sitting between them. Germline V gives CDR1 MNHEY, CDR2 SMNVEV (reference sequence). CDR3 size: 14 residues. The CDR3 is CASSPRTGFYEQYF. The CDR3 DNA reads TGTGCCAGCAGCCCCCGGACGGGGTTCTACGAGCAGTACTTC.

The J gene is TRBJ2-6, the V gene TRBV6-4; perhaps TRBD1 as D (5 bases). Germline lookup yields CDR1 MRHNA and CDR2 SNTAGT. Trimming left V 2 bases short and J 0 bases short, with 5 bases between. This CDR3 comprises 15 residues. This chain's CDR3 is CASSDRGSGANVLTF. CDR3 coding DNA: TGTGCCAGCAGTGACAGGGGCTCTGGGGCCAACGTCCTGACTTTC.

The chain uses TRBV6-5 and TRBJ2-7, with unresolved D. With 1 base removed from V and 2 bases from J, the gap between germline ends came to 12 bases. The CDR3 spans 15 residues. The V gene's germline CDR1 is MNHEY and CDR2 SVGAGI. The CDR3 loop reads CASSYLGGETYEQYF. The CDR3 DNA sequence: TGTGCCAGCAGTTACTTAGGCGGAGAGACCTACGAGCAGTACTTC.

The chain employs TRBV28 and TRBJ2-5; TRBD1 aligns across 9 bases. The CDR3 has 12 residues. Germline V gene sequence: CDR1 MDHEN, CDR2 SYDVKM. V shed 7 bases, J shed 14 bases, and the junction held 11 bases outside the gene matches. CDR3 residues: CASTADDRGKYF. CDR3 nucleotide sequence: TGTGCCAGCACTGCGGATGACAGGGGGAAATACTTC.

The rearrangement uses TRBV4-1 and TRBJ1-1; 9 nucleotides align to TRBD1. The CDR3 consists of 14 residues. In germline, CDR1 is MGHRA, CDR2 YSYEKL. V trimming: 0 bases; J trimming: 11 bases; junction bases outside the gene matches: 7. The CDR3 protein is CASSQDPGDRDAFF. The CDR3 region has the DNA TGCGCCAGCAGCCAAGATCCGGGGGACAGGGATGCTTTCTTT.

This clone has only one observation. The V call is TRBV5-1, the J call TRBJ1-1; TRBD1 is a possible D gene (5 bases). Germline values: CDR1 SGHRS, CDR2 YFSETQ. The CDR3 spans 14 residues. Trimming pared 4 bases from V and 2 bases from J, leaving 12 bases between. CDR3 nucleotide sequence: TGCGCCAGCAGCCCGAGGACACCAAACACTGAAGCTTTCTTT. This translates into CASSPRTPNTEAFF.

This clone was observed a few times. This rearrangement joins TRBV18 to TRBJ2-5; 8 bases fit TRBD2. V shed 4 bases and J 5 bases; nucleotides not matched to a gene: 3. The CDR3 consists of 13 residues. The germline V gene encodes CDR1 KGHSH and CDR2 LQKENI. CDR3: CASSLTSGETQYF. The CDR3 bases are TGTGCCAGCTCACTAACTAGCGGCGAGACCCAGTACTTC. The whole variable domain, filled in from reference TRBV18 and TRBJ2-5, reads NAGVMQNPRHLVRRRGQEARLRCSPMKGHSHVYWYRQLPEEGLKFMVYLQKENIIDESGMPKERFSAEFPKEGPSILRIQQVVRGDSAAYFCASSLTSGETQYFGPGTRLLVL.

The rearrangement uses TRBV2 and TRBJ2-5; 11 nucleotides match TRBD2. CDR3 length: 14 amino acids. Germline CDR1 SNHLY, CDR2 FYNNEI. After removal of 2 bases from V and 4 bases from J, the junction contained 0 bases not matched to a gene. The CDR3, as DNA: TGTGCCAGCAGTGAACTAGCGGGGGGAGAGACCCAGTACTTC. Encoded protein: CASSELAGGETQYF.

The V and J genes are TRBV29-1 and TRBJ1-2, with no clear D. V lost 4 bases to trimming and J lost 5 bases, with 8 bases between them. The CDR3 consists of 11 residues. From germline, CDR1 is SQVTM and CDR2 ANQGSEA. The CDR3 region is CSVVSGYGYTF. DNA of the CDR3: TGCAGCGTTGTCTCAGGTTATGGCTACACCTTC.

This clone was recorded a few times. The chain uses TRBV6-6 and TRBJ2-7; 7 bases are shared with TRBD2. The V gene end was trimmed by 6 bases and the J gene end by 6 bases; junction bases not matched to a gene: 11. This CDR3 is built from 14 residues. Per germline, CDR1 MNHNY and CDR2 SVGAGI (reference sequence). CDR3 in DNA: TGTGCCAGCAGCCATCCAACTAGCGCCCCCGAGCAGTACTTC. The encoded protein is CASSHPTSAPEQYF.

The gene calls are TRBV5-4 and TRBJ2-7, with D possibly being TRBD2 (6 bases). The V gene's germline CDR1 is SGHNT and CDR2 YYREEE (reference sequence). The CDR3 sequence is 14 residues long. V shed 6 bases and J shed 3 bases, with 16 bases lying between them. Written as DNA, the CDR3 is TGTGCCAGCAAGCGACCGGGAGACGGCTACGAGCAGTACTTC. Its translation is CASKRPGDGYEQYF.